The 11 T cell receptor beta chains presented below share a single source sample, sequenced in a study of T cells after posttransplantation cyclophosphamide. Produced via immunoSEQ multiplex PCR; TCRdb's table is partial and in-frame only. The repertoire has some 16,000 clones, about three quarters of them found once; the top ten carry around 29%. Busulfan-fludarabine conditioning, marrow transplant, and cyclophosphamide on days +3 and +4 were administered. Sequencing used CD8+ T cells sorted from PBMCs, obtained approximately 2,000 days after a stem cell transplant with posttransplant cyclophosphamide. These receptors all come from a female patient aged 40 to 50 who received an allogeneic stem cell transplant from a related donor, was CMV-positive, and had no GVHD. Certain T cells may be donor cells from the graft.

This clone was seen just once. The chain employs TRBV4-1 and TRBJ2-7, with 12 bases that match TRBD1. V gave up 6 bases and J gave up 3 bases; unmatched junction bases: 6. Germline V gene lookup returns CDR1 MGHRA and CDR2 YSYEKL. The CDR3 is made up of 15 amino acids. The CDR3 DNA sequence: TGCGCCAGCAGTCCCGGGACAGGGGGCGGCTACGAGCAGTACTTC. Translated: CASSPGTGGGYEQYF.

The gene calls are TRBV5-4 and TRBJ1-3; possibly TRBD1 for D (5 bases). The CDR3 extends over 17 amino acids. The germline V and J ends were trimmed by 4 bases and 3 bases, with 20 bases remaining between them. Germline CDR1 reads SGHNT; CDR2 reads YYREEE (reference sequence). CDR3: CASSEGRVEEYGNTIYF. CDR3 nucleotide sequence: TGTGCCAGCAGCGAAGGCAGGGTAGAAGAATATGGAAACACCATATATTTT. Variable domain in full (rest from reference TRBV5-4 and TRBJ1-3): ETGVTQSPTHLIKTRGQQVTLRCSSQSGHNTVSWYQQALGQGPQFIFQYYREEENGRGNFPPRFSGLQFPNYSSELNVNALELDDSALYLCASSEGRVEEYGNTIYFGEGSWLTVV.

The chain links TRBV27 to TRBJ1-6, with D possibly TRBD1 on 5 matching bases. The CDR3 contains 16 residues. In germline, CDR1 is MNHEY, CDR2 SMNVEV (reference sequence). V was cut by 5 bases and J by 5 bases, with 16 bases left in between. In DNA, the CDR3 is TGTGCCAGCAGTCCTACGGGGCGGGGCGATAATTCACCCCTCCACTTT. Protein: CASSPTGRGDNSPLHF.

The J gene is TRBJ2-3, the V gene TRBV7-9; 9 nucleotides line up with TRBD2. Germline assignment: CDR1 SEHNR and CDR2 FQNEAQ (reference sequence). V lost 1 base to trimming and J lost 3 bases; unmatched junction nucleotides: 8. This CDR3 has 17 amino acids. This CDR3 is CASSLELAGMGTDTQYF. The CDR3 DNA reads TGTGCCAGCAGCTTAGAACTAGCGGGCATGGGGACAGATACGCAGTATTTT. The variable domain in full, completed from reference TRBV7-9 and TRBJ2-3, reads DTGVSQNPRHKITKRGQNVTFRCDPISEHNRLYWYRQTLGQGPEFLTYFQNEAQLEKSRLLSDRFSAERPKGSFSTLEIQRTEQGDSAMYLCASSLELAGMGTDTQYFGPGTRLTVL.

With regard to this clone: Compared with germline, one end of the junction differs, possibly owing to a read error. The chain has TRBV13 and TRBJ1-1; perhaps TRBD1 as D (6 bases). Looked up from germline, CDR1 is PRHDT and CDR2 is FYEKMQ (reference sequence). This CDR3 contains 15 residues. CDR3 nucleotide sequence: TGTGCCAGCAGCCTAGGGGGGGAGGGGGACGCTGAAGCTTTCTTT. Translation gives CASSLGGEGDAEAFF.

The chain couples TRBV15 to TRBJ2-3; 10 nucleotides line up with TRBD2. This CDR3 contains 16 residues. V shed 3 bases and J 2 bases; nucleotides not matched to a gene: 5. Germline loops: CDR1 LNHNV, CDR2 YYDKDF (reference sequence). The CDR3: CATSRERGGLTDTQYF. The CDR3 DNA sequence: TGTGCCACCAGCAGGGAGCGGGGGGGCCTCACAGATACGCAGTATTTT. Full variable domain (outside the CDR3, taken from reference TRBV15 and TRBJ2-3): DAMVIQNPRYQVTQFGKPVTLSCSQTLNHNVMYWYQQKSSQAPKLLFHYYDKDFNNEADTPDNFQSRRPNTSFCFLDIRSPGLGDTAMYLCATSRERGGLTDTQYFGPGTRLTVL.

The chain employs TRBV7-6 and TRBJ2-5; TRBD2 matches 8 bases. Germline V gene sequence: CDR1 SGHVS, CDR2 FNYEAQ. Trimming took 1 base from V and 1 from J; bases not matched to a gene: 5. The CDR3 runs to 16 residues. CDR3 in DNA: TGTGCCAGCAGCTTAGAAGTTAGCGGGGCCCAAGAGACCCAGTACTTC. This gives the protein CASSLEVSGAQETQYF.

This clone was seen once. The gene calls are TRBV6-1 and TRBJ2-3, with 10 bases lining up with TRBD2. Germline values: CDR1 MNHNS, CDR2 SASEGT. Germline trimming cut 0 bases from V and 2 bases from J; bases unmatched to any gene: 8. This CDR3 contains 18 residues. The CDR3 sequence is CASSEAMVAGGLTDTQYF. CDR3 nucleotides: TGTGCCAGCAGTGAAGCGATGGTAGCGGGGGGTCTCACAGATACGCAGTATTTT.

The table lists this clone with a few counts. J is TRBJ2-7 and V is TRBV9, with 14 bases identical to TRBD2. Germline V CDR1 and CDR2: SGDLS, YYNGEE. After removal of 3 bases from V and 5 bases from J, the junction contained 4 bases not matched to a gene. This CDR3 has 15 residues. CDR3 coding DNA: TGTGCCAGCAGCGCGACTAGCGGGGGGGCTCACGAGCAGTACTTC. Its protein is CASSATSGGAHEQYF.

CDR3 in amino acids: CASSQGQGGTEAFF. The CDR3 DNA reads TGCGCCAGCAGCCAAGGACAGGGCGGCACTGAAGCTTTCTTT. V and J are TRBV4-3 and TRBJ1-1, with 7 bases aligning to TRBD1. CDR1 and CDR2 (germline): LGHNA, YSLEER. V shed 1 base, J shed 4 bases, and the junction held 3 bases outside the gene matches. The CDR3 runs to 14 residues.

This clone was recorded a few times. The chain combines TRBV5-1 with TRBJ2-3, with 7 bases lining up with TRBD2. The CDR3 totals 19 residues. V shed 0 bases and J 2 bases; nucleotides not matched to a gene: 15. CDR1 SGHRS and CDR2 YFSETQ come from the germline V gene. CDR3 region: CASSLASGVGGGLTDTQYF. Here the CDR3 DNA reads TGCGCCAGCAGCTTGGCCTCGGGTGTTGGCGGGGGACTCACAGATACGCAGTATTTT.